Listed below are T cell receptor beta chains from one sample, sequenced in a study of blood T cells in healthy people across ages. TCRdb passed the 5' RACE reads through MiXCR, listing each CDR3 protein once. The data hold 850,000 to 1,300,000 distinct CDR3 sequences, with under 45% observed a single time. The sample taken for sequencing was blood. The receptors were sampled from a woman aged 55-69 years in good health. CDR3s include the opening cysteine and the closing phenylalanine or tryptophan. The D gene is left open where the match is weak. Only part of the rows carry a size: once, few, many, or a class if the clone is expanded.

j_call: TRBJ2-2
d_call: -
clone_size: -
v_call: TRBV29-1
cdr3_nt: TGCAGCGTTGAAGATCTCTACCCGTTAAGGGAGCTGTTTTTT
cdr3_aa: CSVEDLYPLRELFF

j_call: TRBJ1-5
d_call: TRBD1
clone_size: -
v_call: TRBV27
cdr3_nt: TGTGCCAGCTCACAGCAGGGGGCCCGTAGCAATCAGCCCCAGCATTTT
cdr3_aa: CASSQQGARSNQPQHF

j_call: TRBJ2-5
d_call: -
clone_size: -
v_call: TRBV15
cdr3_nt: TGTGCCACCAGCAGGGGACTCCCTGATCAAGAGACCCAGTACTTC
cdr3_aa: CATSRGLPDQETQYF

j_call: TRBJ2-7
d_call: TRBD2
clone_size: -
v_call: TRBV20-1
cdr3_nt: TGCAGTGCTAGAGAGGGGACTAGCGGGTATACCTACGAGCAGTACTTC
cdr3_aa: CSAREGTSGYTYEQYF

j_call: TRBJ2-1
d_call: -
clone_size: -
v_call: TRBV27
cdr3_nt: TGTGCCAGCAGTTTTTTTGACAGGTCTCTTTACAATGAGCAGTTCTTC
cdr3_aa: CASSFFDRSLYNEQFF

j_call: TRBJ1-2
d_call: TRBD1
clone_size: -
v_call: TRBV7-9
cdr3_nt: TGTGCCAGCAGCCGCGCAGGGACAGGGCTATCAGGCTACACCTTC
cdr3_aa: CASSRAGTGLSGYTF

j_call: TRBJ2-3
d_call: -
clone_size: -
v_call: TRBV6-1
cdr3_nt: TGTGCCAGCAGTGAACGAGGGTGGGATACGCAGTATTTT
cdr3_aa: CASSERGWDTQYF

j_call: TRBJ1-1
d_call: -
clone_size: once
v_call: TRBV21-1
cdr3_nt: TGTGCCAGCAGCAAAGGTCACAGGGGGCGTATTGAAGCTTTCTTT
cdr3_aa: CASSKGHRGRIEAFF

j_call: TRBJ2-3
d_call: -
clone_size: few
v_call: TRBV12-3/TRBV12-4
cdr3_nt: TGTGCCAGCAGTTTCATGAGGGGCACAGATACGCAGTATTTT
cdr3_aa: CASSFMRGTDTQYF

j_call: TRBJ2-1
d_call: TRBD1
clone_size: once
v_call: TRBV20-1
cdr3_nt: TGCAGTGCTAGCACGACAGGGTACAATGAGCAGTTCTTC
cdr3_aa: CSASTTGYNEQFF

j_call: TRBJ2-5
d_call: TRBD2
clone_size: -
v_call: TRBV10-1
cdr3_nt: TGCGCCAGCAGTGAGTCGATCTCGGGGGGTACTCAAGAGACCCAGTACTTC
cdr3_aa: CASSESISGGTQETQYF

j_call: TRBJ2-4
d_call: TRBD2
clone_size: -
v_call: TRBV6-2/TRBV6-3
cdr3_nt: TGTGCCAGCAGTCCCCTATTAGCGGGGGGGGGAAACATTCAGTACTTC
cdr3_aa: CASSPLLAGGGNIQYF

j_call: TRBJ2-7
d_call: -
clone_size: -
v_call: TRBV6-6
cdr3_nt: TGTGCCAGCAGTTATAAGGGCTACGAGCAGTACTTC
cdr3_aa: CASSYKGYEQYF

j_call: TRBJ2-4
d_call: -
clone_size: many
v_call: TRBV6-1
cdr3_nt: TGTGCCAGCAGTGACGGACGGCCGACCCAAAACATTCAGTACTTC
cdr3_aa: CASSDGRPTQNIQYF

j_call: TRBJ2-7
d_call: TRBD2
clone_size: -
v_call: TRBV6-5
cdr3_nt: TGTGCCAGCAGTTTGGGGACTACGAGCTACGAGCAGTACTTC
cdr3_aa: CASSLGTTSYEQYF

j_call: TRBJ2-1
d_call: TRBD2
clone_size: -
v_call: TRBV6-2/TRBV6-3
cdr3_nt: TGTGCCAGCAGATCCGGACTAGCGGGGGGGGTTGAGCAGTTCTTC
cdr3_aa: CASRSGLAGGVEQFF

j_call: TRBJ2-3
d_call: TRBD2
clone_size: -
v_call: TRBV7-9
cdr3_nt: TGTGCCAGCAGCTTTTCCACTAGCGGAGGAGATACGCAGTATTTT
cdr3_aa: CASSFSTSGGDTQYF

j_call: TRBJ2-7
d_call: TRBD1
clone_size: few
v_call: TRBV10-3
cdr3_nt: TGTGCCATCAGGGAGGACAGGGGCCCCTACGAGCAGTACTTC
cdr3_aa: CAIREDRGPYEQYF

j_call: TRBJ2-7
d_call: TRBD1
clone_size: once
v_call: TRBV19
cdr3_nt: TGTGCCAGTACAGGGGACAGACCTTCCTACGAGCAGTACTTC
cdr3_aa: CASTGDRPSYEQYF

j_call: TRBJ2-1
d_call: -
clone_size: few
v_call: TRBV6-1
cdr3_nt: TGTGCCAGCAGTTTCTTGGAAAATGAGCAGTTCTTC
cdr3_aa: CASSFLENEQFF

j_call: TRBJ2-5
d_call: -
clone_size: few
v_call: TRBV5-1
cdr3_nt: TGCGCCAGCAGCTCACGCACAGGGTCGATCACGGAGACCCAGTACTTC
cdr3_aa: CASSSRTGSITETQYF

j_call: TRBJ1-1
d_call: -
clone_size: few
v_call: TRBV14
cdr3_nt: TGTGCCAGCAGCCAAAACTTGAACACTGAAGCTTTCTTT
cdr3_aa: CASSQNLNTEAFF

j_call: TRBJ2-3
d_call: TRBD2
clone_size: few
v_call: TRBV20-1
cdr3_nt: TGCAGTGCTAGAGCATCTAGCGGATCTAGCACAGATACGCAGTATTTT
cdr3_aa: CSARASSGSSTDTQYF

j_call: TRBJ2-7
d_call: -
clone_size: few
v_call: TRBV15
cdr3_nt: TGTGCCACCAGCAGAGAAAGACCGGGACACCCATCCTACGAGCAGTACTTC
cdr3_aa: CATSRERPGHPSYEQYF

j_call: TRBJ2-5
d_call: -
clone_size: -
v_call: TRBV29-1
cdr3_nt: TGCAGCGTTGGGTCTTTAGAGACCCAGTACTTC
cdr3_aa: CSVGSLETQYF

j_call: TRBJ2-1
d_call: -
clone_size: -
v_call: TRBV28
cdr3_nt: TGTGCCAGCACAGGTAGTTACAATGAGCAGTTCTTC
cdr3_aa: CASTGSYNEQFF

j_call: TRBJ2-5
d_call: TRBD2
clone_size: -
v_call: TRBV3-1
cdr3_nt: TGTGCCAGCAGCCAAGATCAAAGCGGGGCCCCACCCCAGTACTTC
cdr3_aa: CASSQDQSGAPPQYF

j_call: TRBJ2-2
d_call: TRBD2
clone_size: few
v_call: TRBV7-8
cdr3_nt: TGTGCCAGCAGCTTAGCGCGGGGGTCCGGGGAGCTGTTTTTT
cdr3_aa: CASSLARGSGELFF

j_call: TRBJ2-5
d_call: -
clone_size: -
v_call: TRBV10-3
cdr3_nt: TGTGCCAGCAGAGAGGGACGGAAAGAGACCCAGTACTTC
cdr3_aa: CASREGRKETQYF

j_call: TRBJ2-7
d_call: -
clone_size: -
v_call: TRBV12-3/TRBV12-4
cdr3_nt: TGTGCCAGCAGTTTAGGGCCCCTTACCTACGAGCAGTACTTC
cdr3_aa: CASSLGPLTYEQYF

j_call: TRBJ2-7
d_call: -
clone_size: -
v_call: TRBV28
cdr3_nt: TGTGCCAGCAGTTCGCACGCCGCGGGGCGGGGATCCTACGAGCAGTACTTC
cdr3_aa: CASSSHAAGRGSYEQYF

j_call: TRBJ2-3
d_call: -
clone_size: -
v_call: TRBV6-6
cdr3_nt: TGTGCCAGCAAGCTAGCGAACACAGATACGCAGTATTTT
cdr3_aa: CASKLANTDTQYF

j_call: TRBJ2-3
d_call: TRBD2
clone_size: few
v_call: TRBV2
cdr3_nt: TGTGCCAAACAGCGGGAGGGCCGGACAGATACGCAGTATTTT
cdr3_aa: CAKQREGRTDTQYF

j_call: TRBJ2-7
d_call: -
clone_size: few
v_call: TRBV18
cdr3_nt: TGTGCCAGCTCACCACAAAGGGGTACCTACGAGCAGTACTTC
cdr3_aa: CASSPQRGTYEQYF

j_call: TRBJ2-7
d_call: -
clone_size: few
v_call: TRBV20-1
cdr3_nt: TGCAGTGCTAGAGATGACGTCGGGTACGAGCAGTACTTC
cdr3_aa: CSARDDVGYEQYF

j_call: TRBJ2-7
d_call: -
clone_size: -
v_call: TRBV7-8
cdr3_nt: TGTGCCAGCAGCTTAGTTAGGAGTAAAGCCTACGAGCAGTACTTC
cdr3_aa: CASSLVRSKAYEQYF

j_call: TRBJ2-7
d_call: -
clone_size: -
v_call: TRBV6-1
cdr3_nt: TGTGCCAGCACCCTGGAAGCCTACGAGCAGTACTTC
cdr3_aa: CASTLEAYEQYF

j_call: TRBJ1-4
d_call: -
clone_size: -
v_call: TRBV7-9
cdr3_nt: TGTGCCAGCAGCTTAGCTTTACAAGGCTACGGTGAAAAACTGTTTTTT
cdr3_aa: CASSLALQGYGEKLFF

j_call: TRBJ2-6
d_call: TRBD1
clone_size: -
v_call: TRBV20-1
cdr3_nt: TGCAGTGCTAGAGCGCACAGGGGGCAGGGGGCCAACGTCCTGACTTTC
cdr3_aa: CSARAHRGQGANVLTF

j_call: TRBJ2-1
d_call: TRBD2
clone_size: -
v_call: TRBV27
cdr3_nt: TGTGCCAGCAGTCCTGCCGGGACTAGCGGTCTTAATGAGCAGTTCTTC
cdr3_aa: CASSPAGTSGLNEQFF

j_call: TRBJ2-5
d_call: TRBD2
clone_size: -
v_call: TRBV7-6
cdr3_nt: TGTGCCAGCCAGAGGAATAGCGGGAAGGCCCAGTACTTC
cdr3_aa: CASQRNSGKAQYF

j_call: TRBJ1-1
d_call: -
clone_size: -
v_call: TRBV7-9
cdr3_nt: TGTGCCAGCAGCCAAGGTTTCGGGGCGAACACTGAAGCTTTCTTT
cdr3_aa: CASSQGFGANTEAFF

j_call: TRBJ2-3
d_call: TRBD2
clone_size: few
v_call: TRBV7-2
cdr3_nt: TGTGCCAGCAGCCCGCGGGAGGCCCGGGATACGCAGTATTTT
cdr3_aa: CASSPREARDTQYF

j_call: TRBJ2-3
d_call: -
clone_size: -
v_call: TRBV7-2
cdr3_nt: TGTGCCAGCACCCATGGGGGGTCAGCAGATACGCAGTATTTT
cdr3_aa: CASTHGGSADTQYF

j_call: TRBJ2-1
d_call: -
clone_size: -
v_call: TRBV14
cdr3_nt: TGTGCCAGCAGCCAAGATCTAGGGGGGAATGAGCAGTTCTTC
cdr3_aa: CASSQDLGGNEQFF

j_call: TRBJ2-7
d_call: -
clone_size: -
v_call: TRBV6-2/TRBV6-3
cdr3_nt: TGTGCCAGCAGTCGAAAGAACTCGTACTCCTACGAGCAGTACTTC
cdr3_aa: CASSRKNSYSYEQYF

j_call: TRBJ2-5
d_call: TRBD2
clone_size: -
v_call: TRBV4-1
cdr3_nt: TGCGCCAGCAGCCAAGGGGGTGGAGCGGGAGAGGAGACCCAGTACTTC
cdr3_aa: CASSQGGGAGEETQYF

j_call: TRBJ2-7
d_call: TRBD2
clone_size: few
v_call: TRBV5-1
cdr3_nt: TGCGCCAGCAGCGCCCAGGGACTAGCGGGAGAAGGCGAGCAGTACTTC
cdr3_aa: CASSAQGLAGEGEQYF

j_call: TRBJ2-7
d_call: TRBD2
clone_size: -
v_call: TRBV20-1
cdr3_nt: TGCAGTGCTAGCTTGGGGGGGACCTACGAGCAGTACTTC
cdr3_aa: CSASLGGTYEQYF

j_call: TRBJ1-1
d_call: -
clone_size: -
v_call: TRBV7-9
cdr3_nt: TGTGCCAGCAGCTTAGGGGACCGACGGGCCACTGAAGCTTTCTTT
cdr3_aa: CASSLGDRRATEAFF

j_call: TRBJ2-1
d_call: TRBD2
clone_size: few
v_call: TRBV6-5
cdr3_nt: TGTGCCAGCAGTTACTCCGGGGGGGACCTCCCGTTCTTC
cdr3_aa: CASSYSGGDLPFF

j_call: TRBJ1-6
d_call: -
clone_size: -
v_call: TRBV2
cdr3_nt: TGTGCCAGCAGTTCGAGGGTCTCACCCCTCCACTTT
cdr3_aa: CASSSRVSPLHF